This T cell receptor beta chain came from a study of regulatory T cells in long-lasting Graves disease. In its sample, this clonotype was seen many times. The target antigen is unknown. Time point indicated: persistent/refractory GD, antithyroid drugs over 5 years with positive TRAb. RNA from PBMCs was the source of the TCR library. CDR3 size: 16 residues. After removal of 6 bases from V and 1 base from J, the junction contained 4 bases not matched to a gene. Germline assignment: CDR1 MDHEN and CDR2 SYDVKM. The study's findings and limits: There were preferences for TRBV28, TRBJ1-2 and TRBJ2-5 in persistent disease. Limited sample numbers may have lowered accuracy.

Construction of TCR beta libraries relied on iRepertoire HTBI primers and on Arm-PCR targeting CDR3 regions. MiXCR, applied by TCRdb to the multiplex PCR reads, yields one record per CDR3 protein. The data show roughly 450,000 distinct CDR3 sequences, with less than 25% seen just once and over 10% held by the top ten. This chain connects TRBV28 to TRBJ2-6; 9 bases align to TRBD1. Sample: peripheral blood mononuclear cells (PBMCs), taken when the disease was refractory, from a patient treated with antithyroid drugs. The clonotype comes from a female donor with Graves disease. The CDR3, as DNA: TGTGCCAGCAGAGCACAGGGGGCGTCTGGGGCCAACGTCCTGACTTTC. As protein: CASRAQGASGANVLTF.